The 25 T cell receptor beta chains presented below share a single source sample, sequenced in a study. A single record per CDR3 protein comes from TCRdb applying MiXCR to the 5' RACE reads. In the table there are 35,000 to 50,000 distinct CDR3 sequences, 22% of which are singletons. The sorted Tregs were CD4+CD25+CD127-/low cells. Sequenced material: Tregs sorted from blood. These receptors all come from a female donor with breast cancer.

As for this clonotype: The junction shows a germline mismatch at one end, possibly a read error. This chain uses TRBV30 with TRBJ1-1, with D unclear. The germline CDR1 and CDR2 sequences are GTSNPN and SVGIG (reference sequence). The CDR3 runs 11 residues. CDR3 in DNA: TGCAGCGTTGGGATGAACACTGAAGCTTTCTTT. Its translation is CSVGMNTEAFF.

The table lists this clonotype with a few counts. V and J are TRBV20-1 and TRBJ2-7, with TRBD2 matching 9 bases. The germline V gene encodes CDR1 DFQATT and CDR2 SNEGSKA (reference sequence). V lost 5 bases to trimming and J lost 2 bases; unmatched junction nucleotides: 10. The CDR3 is made up of 15 amino acids. In nucleotides, the CDR3 is TGCAGTGCTCAGGGTAGGCTAGCGGGAACCTACGAGCAGTACTTC. Translation: CSAQGRLAGTYEQYF.

Comments on this clonotype: A read error may explain this, as a much larger clone is one base away. This sequence joins TRBV20-1 and TRBJ2-1; D possibly matches TRBD1 or TRBD2 (6 bases each). Germline CDR1 reads DFQATT; CDR2 reads SNEGSKA (reference sequence). V was shortened by 0 bases and J by 0 bases, with 9 bases between the two germline ends. This CDR3 has 15 residues. Here the CDR3 reads CSAREGGSSYNEQFF. The CDR3, as DNA: TGCAGTGCTAGAGAAGGGGGGAGCTCCTACAATGAGCAGTTCTTC.

As regards this clonotype: With a much larger clone just one base away, this may be a read error. The CDR3 carries no conserved terminal phenylalanine or tryptophan, so it likely arises from a read error. The CDR3 nucleotides are TGTGCCATCAGTGAGGGGGGGAATTCCTACAATGAGCAGTTCCTC. Translated, it gives CAISEGGNSYNEQFL. This chain joins TRBV10-3 and TRBJ2-1, with D perhaps TRBD2 (6 bases). V was pared by 2 bases and J by 1 base, with 9 bases between. The CDR3 consists of 15 residues. Germline lookup yields CDR1 ENHRY and CDR2 SYGVKD.

This clonotype is medium-sized. The chain carries TRBV6-5 and TRBJ1-2; the match to TRBD1 covers 8 bases. Germline loops: CDR1 MNHEY, CDR2 SVGAGI. The CDR3 loop spans 13 amino acids. The V and J ends lost 5 bases and 7 bases, in that order; junction bases with no gene match: 6. CDR3 DNA sequence: TGTGCCAGCAGTACTTCAGGGGGCAGTGGCTACACCTTC. Protein: CASSTSGGSGYTF.

This clonotype was found many times. The chain has TRBV28 and TRBJ2-7; 9 nucleotides line up with TRBD1. J gave up 7 bases and V 5 bases, and 9 bases lay outside the gene matches. This CDR3 contains 14 residues. Germline loops: CDR1 MDHEN, CDR2 SYDVKM. CDR3 sequence reads: CASSPGTGYREQYF. CDR3 DNA: TGTGCCAGCAGTCCCGGGACAGGGTATAGGGAGCAGTACTTC.

As to this clonotype: Since a much larger clone is just one base distant, this may be a read error. The rearrangement links TRBV5-1 to TRBJ2-2; perhaps TRBD1 as D (5 bases). The germline gives CDR1 SGHRS, CDR2 YFSETQ. The CDR3 totals 17 residues. V lost 0 bases and J lost 6, with 18 bases in between. As DNA, the CDR3 is TGCGCCAGCAGCTTGGATTGGGGCATCGTGGACGCCGGGGAGCTGTTTTTT. It yields the protein CASSLDWGIVDAGELFF.

For this clonotype: Because it lacks the conserved phenylalanine or tryptophan at the end, this CDR3 is likely a read error. It is unclear where the CDR3 begins or ends on the DNA, so no DNA is shown, and the CDR3 is as TCRdb lists it. V is TRBV29-1 and J is TRBJ1-2. Germline V gene lookup returns CDR1 SQVTM and CDR2 ANQGSEA. A total of 12 residues make up the CDR3, ends included. The CDR3 protein is CSVGIAGGLSTY.

Concerning this clonotype: The germline gene is not matched at one end of the junction; a read error may be the cause. V is TRBV5-1 and J is TRBJ2-7; unclear D gene. CDR3 length: 16 amino acids. Germline V gene data show CDR1 as SGHRS and CDR2 as YFSETQ. Here the CDR3 DNA reads TGTGCCAGCAGCTTGTCCGGGCAGTTTGGGGACTACGAGCAGTACTTC. Amino acid sequence: CASSLSGQFGDYEQYF.

The genes are TRBV20-1 and TRBJ2-5; D might be TRBD2 (6 bases). V lost 5 bases and J 7 bases, leaving 23 bases between the germline ends. Germline CDR1 DFQATT, CDR2 SNEGSKA (reference sequence). The CDR3 is 15 amino acids. CDR3 in DNA: TGCAGTGCTGCCTCCGGCGGGGACTCCCTACGGACCCAGTACTTC. It encodes CSAASGGDSLRTQYF.

About this clonotype itself: A read error may explain this, as a much larger clone is one base away. The chain carries TRBV4-1 and TRBJ2-5; 15 bases agree with TRBD2. The CDR3 covers 16 residues. Germline loops: CDR1 MGHRA, CDR2 YSYEKL. Here the CDR3 reads CTSSQLGLAGGETQYF. CDR3 DNA sequence: TGCACCAGCAGCCAACTGGGACTAGCGGGAGGCGAGACCCAGTACTTC.

This clonotype was picked up many times. This chain uses TRBV12-3 or TRBV12-4 with TRBJ2-7, with 11 bases aligning to TRBD2. With 7 bases clipped from V and 3 bases from J, the junction kept 8 bases outside the gene matches. The CDR3 is 15 amino acids. As DNA, the CDR3 is TGTGCCAGCACCCCGGGACTAGCGGACTACTACGAGCAGTACTTC. Its translation is CASTPGLADYYEQYF.

The chain combines TRBV12-3 or TRBV12-4 with TRBJ2-1; no definite D call. The V end was cut by 5 bases, the J end by 9 bases, with 14 bases between. This CDR3 region has 13 residues. CDR3 sequence: CASSKQSYAEQFF. The CDR3 DNA reads TGTGCCAGCAGTAAGCAGAGTTACGCTGAGCAGTTCTTC.

With respect to this clonotype: Since a much larger clone is just one base distant, this may be a read error. The chain joins TRBV4-2 to TRBJ2-1; 7 nucleotides align to TRBD1. This CDR3 has 15 residues. Germline CDR1 is LGHNA and CDR2 is YNFKEQ. The CDR3 sequence is CASSPVSGQNNGQFF. In nucleotides, the CDR3 is TGTGCCAGCAGCCCCGTTTCGGGACAGAACAATGGGCAGTTCTTC.

About this clonotype: A much bigger clone sits one base away, suggesting this may be a read error. The chain combines TRBV24-1 with TRBJ1-5, with D unresolved. Trimming removed 7 bases from V and 0 bases from J, with 9 bases in between. The CDR3 runs to 14 residues. CDR1 KGHDR and CDR2 SFDVKD come from the germline V gene. The DNA for the CDR3 is TGTGCCACCAGCGAAGCAGGTAGCAATCAGCCCCAGCATTTT. Its protein is CATSEAGSNQPQHF.

This clonotype was seen repeatedly, ten times or more. The chain couples TRBV10-1 to TRBJ2-7; no clear D gene. Germline V gene data show CDR1 as WNHNN and CDR2 as SYGVQD (reference sequence). CDR3 length: 14 amino acids. V was clipped by 3 bases and J by 2 bases, with 11 bases between them. In DNA, the CDR3 is TGCGCCAGCAGTGATGTGGGCAGACCCTACGAGCAGTACTTC. Translated: CASSDVGRPYEQYF.

This chain connects TRBV20-1 to TRBJ1-1; D call uncertain. Germline CDR1 is DFQATT and CDR2 is SNEGSKA (reference sequence). Trimming took off 7 bases at V and 0 bases at J, with 12 bases between the two ends. The CDR3 runs 13 residues. The CDR3 sequence: CSVLSGMNTEAFF. In DNA, the CDR3 is TGCAGTGTCCTCAGCGGCATGAACACTGAAGCTTTCTTT.

Ten or more counts support this clonotype. The chain couples TRBV5-1 to TRBJ2-4; TRBD1 matches at 8 bases. V lost 5 bases and J lost 1; bases outside the gene matches: 11. The CDR3 consists of 17 residues. Germline assignment: CDR1 SGHRS and CDR2 YFSETQ. This chain's CDR3 is CASRERQGMGAKNIQYF. The CDR3 DNA reads TGCGCCAGCAGGGAACGACAGGGGATGGGGGCCAAAAACATTCAGTACTTC. Looking up the rest from reference TRBV5-1 and TRBJ2-4 gives the full variable domain: KAGVTQTPRYLIKTRGQQVTLSCSPISGHRSVSWYQQTPGQGLQFLFEYFSETQRNKGNFPGRFSGRQFSNSRSEMNVSTLELGDSALYLCASRERQGMGAKNIQYFGAGTRLSVL.

The chain links TRBV9 to TRBJ2-3; the match to TRBD2 covers 7 bases. Germline V gene lookup returns CDR1 SGDLS and CDR2 YYNGEE. The CDR3 runs 15 residues. V gave up 5 bases and J gave up 0 bases; unmatched junction bases: 6. The CDR3, as DNA: TGTGCCAGCAGTGCGGGCGGGAGAAGCACAGATACGCAGTATTTT. It specifies CASSAGGRSTDTQYF.

The chain links TRBV28 to TRBJ1-2, with TRBD1 matching over 7 bases. The junction had 4 bases not matched to a gene; V was cut back by 2 bases and J by 4 bases. CDR1 and CDR2 from the germline V gene are MDHEN and SYDVKM. The CDR3 totals 14 residues. The chain's CDR3 is CASSLGRGRYGYTF. CDR3 nucleotide sequence: TGTGCCAGCAGTTTAGGAAGGGGGCGCTATGGCTACACCTTC.

The table lists this clonotype with many counts. The chain recombines TRBV29-1 with TRBJ2-7; 12 nucleotides align to TRBD2. The V gene's germline CDR1 is SQVTM and CDR2 ANQGSEA. Germline trimming cut 3 bases from V and 4 bases from J; bases unmatched to any gene: 4. The CDR3 contains 14 residues. CDR3 nucleotides: TGCAGCGTTGAGACTAGCGGGGGCTTTTACGAGCAGTACTTC. It specifies CSVETSGGFYEQYF.

This clonotype has at least ten counts. The chain links TRBV6-6 to TRBJ1-1; the match to TRBD1 covers 7 bases. The ends lost 0 bases at V and 5 bases at J; junction bases unmatched: 6. This CDR3 spans 15 amino acids. Looked up from germline, CDR1 is MNHNY and CDR2 is SVGAGI (reference sequence). Here the CDR3 reads CASSYSTRQGTEAFF. The DNA of the CDR3 is TGTGCCAGCAGTTACTCGACCCGACAGGGAACTGAAGCTTTCTTT.

This clonotype was found a few times. This chain links TRBV7-9 with TRBJ1-3; D call uncertain. This CDR3 is built from 14 residues. The V gene's germline CDR1 is SEHNR and CDR2 FQNEAQ (reference sequence). V lost 2 bases and J lost 0, with 5 bases in between. This CDR3 is CASSLTDSGNTIYF. The DNA for the CDR3 is TGTGCCAGCAGCTTAACCGACTCTGGAAACACCATATATTTT.

This clonotype came up a few times. J is TRBJ2-1 and V is TRBV24-1; perhaps TRBD1 as D (5 bases). V gave up 2 bases and J gave up 10 bases, with 8 bases separating them. This CDR3 contains 12 residues. The germline gives CDR1 KGHDR, CDR2 SFDVKD. This chain's CDR3 is CATSDSRQEQFF. The CDR3 region has the DNA TGTGCCACCAGTGATTCGCGACAGGAGCAGTTCTTC.

This clonotype was detected a few times. The conserved closing phenylalanine or tryptophan is absent in this CDR3, likely reflecting a read error. The chain recombines TRBV11-1 with TRBJ2-7, with a weak D call TRBD1 (5 bases). In germline, CDR1 is SGHAT, CDR2 FQDESV (reference sequence). The CDR3 covers 15 residues. The V gene lost 1 base and the J gene lost 1 base, with 11 bases spanning the gap. CDR3 coding DNA: TGTGCCAGCAGCTTAGTACCAGACAGTTCCTACGAGCAGTACTCC. Its translation is CASSLVPDSSYEQYS.